The clone carrying this TCR beta chain was counted a single time. One end of the junction is discordant with germline, which a read error may explain. This sample is part of a study of cytomegalovirus exposure and HLA in healthy donors. Primers included in the PCR were 60 Vbeta and 13 Jbeta primers. Method: immunoSEQ multiplex PCR; TCRdb's copy keeps in-frame clones and lacks some. This repertoire shows about 130,000 clones, approximately 69% found once; its top ten account for approximately 7%. Sequenced: PBMCs. The clonotype was recovered from a man between 35 and 55 years old in good health and CMV-seropositive.

CDR3 in amino acids: CASSRGLAGGAGELFF. CDR3 DNA: TGTGCCAGCAGCCGGGGACTAGCGGGGGGTGCCGGAGAGCTGTTTTTT. The chain combines TRBV11-2 with TRBJ2-2, with 15 bases matching TRBD2. This CDR3 is built from 16 residues. CDR1 and CDR2 from the germline V gene are SGHAT and FQNNGV.